The 32 T cell receptor beta chains in this list originate from one sample, sequenced in a study of blood T cell repertoires in COVID-19 (dated by TCRdb to the early 2020s). Libraries were built with the immunoSEQ multiplex PCR assay. TCRdb holds this immuneACCESS table with in-frame rearrangements only. Some clones are missing; in checked studies, unresolved V genes explain under half, and the rest has no known cause. This sample is represented by tens of thousands of clones; 80% to 85% of them were singletons. About 16% of the sample is taken by the ten largest. Source material: peripheral blood. These receptors all come from a man aged 55 to 70 with COVID-19, enrolled during active disease.

The V call is TRBV5-1, the J call TRBJ1-4; TRBD1 might be the D (5 bases). The CDR3 has 14 amino acids. The germline V gene encodes CDR1 SGHRS and CDR2 YFSETQ. V dropped 0 bases and J dropped 6 bases, with 9 bases sitting between them. The CDR3 DNA is TGCGCCAGCAGCTTGGGACAGACCTATGAAAAACTGTTTTTT. It encodes CASSLGQTYEKLFF.

J is TRBJ2-7 and V is TRBV15; TRBD2 might be the D (5 bases). CDR3 length: 17 amino acids. V lost 2 bases, J lost 0 bases, and 17 bases lay in between. Germline CDR1 is LNHNV and CDR2 is YYDKDF (reference sequence). CDR3 sequence reads: CATSRLALGSSSYEQYF. The CDR3 bases are TGTGCCACCAGCAGACTAGCCCTAGGATCGAGCTCCTACGAGCAGTACTTC. The full variable domain, in which reference TRBV15 and TRBJ2-7 provide the parts outside the CDR3, is DAMVIQNPRYQVTQFGKPVTLSCSQTLNHNVMYWYQQKSSQAPKLLFHYYDKDFNNEADTPDNFQSRRPNTSFCFLDIRSPGLGDTAMYLCATSRLALGSSSYEQYFGPGTRLTVT.

The chain couples TRBV2 to TRBJ1-3; 7 nucleotides match TRBD1. Germline V gene sequence: CDR1 SNHLY, CDR2 FYNNEI. The J segment lost 0 bases and the V segment lost 8 bases, leaving 7 bases of the junction unmatched. The CDR3 contains 15 residues. The CDR3 nucleotides are TGTGCCAGCGGACTAACAGGGGTCTCTGGAAACACCATATATTTT. Translating it yields CASGLTGVSGNTIYF.

The rearrangement links TRBV10-3 to TRBJ2-3; 11 nucleotides match TRBD2. This CDR3 contains 18 residues. V lost 2 bases, J lost 2 bases, and 9 bases stayed unmatched. CDR1 is ENHRY and CDR2 is SYGVKD in the germline V gene. The CDR3 DNA is TGTGCCATCAGTGAGGGGCCCACTAGCGGGAGAGACACAGATACGCAGTATTTT. It translates to CAISEGPTSGRDTDTQYF.

This chain uses TRBV30 with TRBJ2-5, with 7 positions matching TRBD1. CDR3 length: 13 amino acids. J gave up 2 bases and V 2 bases, and 2 bases lay outside the gene matches. The germline CDR1 and CDR2 sequences are GTSNPN and SVGIG (reference sequence). The CDR3 sequence: CAWSRDSQETQYF. The CDR3 coding sequence is TGTGCCTGGAGTCGGGACAGTCAAGAGACCCAGTACTTC.

The rearrangement links TRBV24-1 to TRBJ2-2; D perhaps matches TRBD1 (6 bases). Germline assignment: CDR1 KGHDR and CDR2 SFDVKD. The CDR3 loop spans 13 amino acids. Trimming shortened V by 10 bases and J by 7 bases, and 15 bases separated the two germline ends. CDR3: CATGPGHVGELFF. The CDR3 nucleotides read TGTGCCACGGGACCGGGACATGTCGGGGAGCTGTTTTTT.

The rearrangement uses TRBV7-9 and TRBJ2-3, with D possibly matching TRBD1 (5 bases). The CDR3 is 14 amino acids. The germline V gene encodes CDR1 SEHNR and CDR2 FQNEAQ (reference sequence). Trimming pared 6 bases from V and 0 bases from J, leaving 10 bases between. CDR3 sequence: CASRPTVSTDTQYF. The DNA for the CDR3 is TGTGCCAGCAGACCGACAGTAAGCACAGATACGCAGTATTTT.

V gene TRBV5-4 combines with J gene TRBJ1-4; no clear D gene. Between the trimmed V and J ends, which lost 2 bases and 7 bases, there was a span of 6 bases. CDR3 length: 12 residues. CDR1 is SGHNT and CDR2 is YYREEE in the germline V gene (reference sequence). The CDR3 DNA is TGTGCCAGCAGCTTTTACGGTGAAAAACTGTTTTTT. Translation: CASSFYGEKLFF.

V is TRBV10-2 and J is TRBJ2-3, with a weak D call TRBD1 (6 bases). Germline CDR1 WSHSY, CDR2 SAAADI. The CDR3 totals 15 residues. V was trimmed by 9 bases and J by 4 bases, leaving 20 bases between them. CDR3 bases: TGCGCCAGTTACAGGGATGGGTATCAGGCAGATACGCAGTATTTT. This encodes CASYRDGYQADTQYF.

V and J are TRBV5-4 and TRBJ2-1; tentatively, D is TRBD1 (6 bases). Trimming took off 5 bases at V and 7 bases at J, with 16 bases between the two ends. The CDR3 is 14 residues long. CDR1 is SGHNT and CDR2 is YYREEE in the germline V gene (reference sequence). This CDR3 reads CASSRPQGRNEQFF. The CDR3 nucleotides are TGTGCCAGCAGTCGTCCACAGGGTCGGAATGAGCAGTTCTTC.

V gene TRBV5-1 combines with J gene TRBJ2-2; D not resolved. Germline lookup yields CDR1 SGHRS and CDR2 YFSETQ. The CDR3 totals 15 residues. V shed 5 bases and J shed 0 bases, with 11 bases lying between them. CDR3 in amino acids: CASRYTPTNTGELFF. CDR3 coding DNA: TGCGCCAGCAGATACACACCAACGAACACCGGGGAGCTGTTTTTT.

The chain is built from TRBV7-9 and TRBJ2-1; 8 bases fit TRBD1. The germline CDR1 and CDR2 sequences are SEHNR and FQNEAQ (reference sequence). With 5 bases clipped from V and 7 bases from J, the junction kept 10 bases outside the gene matches. The CDR3 sequence is 15 residues long. CDR3 bases: TGTGCCAGCAGCACCACCGGGACAGGCACGAATGAGCAGTTCTTC. This gives the protein CASSTTGTGTNEQFF.

This rearrangement joins TRBV5-1 to TRBJ2-5; 7 bases agree with TRBD1. This CDR3 spans 14 amino acids. V gave up 4 bases and J gave up 3 bases; unmatched junction bases: 6. Germline V gene data show CDR1 as SGHRS and CDR2 as YFSETQ. CDR3: CASSPIDREETQYF. As DNA, the CDR3 is TGCGCCAGCAGCCCGATTGACAGGGAAGAGACCCAGTACTTC.

This sequence joins TRBV6-1 and TRBJ1-6; D might be TRBD1 (6 bases). Trimming left V 2 bases short and J 7 bases short, with 12 bases between. The CDR3 totals 15 residues. Germline V gene lookup returns CDR1 MNHNS and CDR2 SASEGT. The CDR3 reads CASSEWGGENSPLHF. Here the CDR3 DNA reads TGTGCCAGCAGTGAATGGGGGGGCGAGAATTCACCCCTCCACTTT.

The chain carries TRBV28 and TRBJ1-2; D is uncertain. The germline V and J ends were trimmed by 3 bases and 2 bases, with 10 bases remaining between them. There are 14 residues in the CDR3. CDR1 is MDHEN and CDR2 is SYDVKM in the germline V gene. The CDR3 here is CASSFLSENYGYTF. The CDR3, as DNA: TGTGCCAGCAGTTTTCTTTCCGAGAACTATGGCTACACCTTC.

V and J are TRBV9 and TRBJ2-5, with 13 bases aligning to TRBD2. V shed 1 base and J 4 bases; nucleotides not matched to a gene: 1. This CDR3 comprises 15 residues. Per germline, CDR1 SGDLS and CDR2 YYNGEE. In DNA form, the CDR3 reads TGTGCCAGCAGCGTAACTAGCGGGGGGGCAGAGACCCAGTACTTC. It translates to CASSVTSGGAETQYF.

V usage is TRBV7-6 and J usage is TRBJ1-1; no clear D gene. From germline, CDR1 is SGHVS and CDR2 FNYEAQ. V lost 5 bases and J 5 bases, leaving 15 bases between the germline ends. The length of the CDR3 is 14 residues. Written as DNA, the CDR3 is TGTGCCAGCAGCAGAGTCTATCGGGGTACTGAAGCTTTCTTT. It translates to CASSRVYRGTEAFF.

This clone was detected only a few times. The chain has TRBV6-6 and TRBJ1-5; 9 bases fit TRBD1. Germline V gene lookup returns CDR1 MNHNY and CDR2 SVGAGI (reference sequence). The V and J ends lost 4 bases and 5 bases, in that order; junction bases with no gene match: 9. The CDR3 contains 16 residues. The chain's CDR3 is CASSSAGQGFDQPQHF. The CDR3 nucleotides read TGTGCCAGCAGTTCCGCCGGACAGGGGTTCGATCAGCCCCAGCATTTT.

The rearrangement joins TRBV7-7 to TRBJ2-5, with D tentatively TRBD2 (7 bases). V shed 5 bases and J shed 4 bases, with 20 bases lying between them. Germline CDR1 and CDR2: SSHAT and FNYEAQ (reference sequence). The CDR3 has 16 amino acids. The chain's CDR3 is CASSTGGAGAAETQYF. The CDR3 DNA reads TGTGCCAGCAGCACTGGGGGGGCGGGGGCAGCAGAGACCCAGTACTTC. Filled out from reference TRBV7-7 and TRBJ2-5, the complete variable domain reads GAGVSQSPRYKVTKRGQDVTLRCDPISSHATLYWYQQALGQGPEFLTYFNYEAQPDKSGLPSDRFSAERPEGSISTLTIQRTEQRDSAMYRCASSTGGAGAAETQYFGPGTRLLVL.

This clone was seen only once. V usage is TRBV11-2 and J usage is TRBJ2-5, with 8 bases fitting TRBD2. The CDR3 is 16 residues long. In germline, CDR1 is SGHAT, CDR2 FQNNGV. The ends lost 5 bases at V and 6 bases at J; junction bases unmatched: 14. DNA of the CDR3: TGTGCCAGCAGCGACCCAGGCGGGGGGAGTACAAAGACCCAGTACTTC. It specifies CASSDPGGGSTKTQYF.

The CDR3 DNA sequence: TGTGCCAGTAGTATGATTAGAGCGGACACCGGGGAGCTGTTTTTT. It encodes CASSMIRADTGELFF. The gene calls are TRBV19 and TRBJ2-2, with TRBD2 as a possible D gene (5 bases). Trimming removed 3 bases from V and 3 bases from J, with 11 bases in between. Germline V gives CDR1 LNHDA, CDR2 SQIVND (reference sequence). The CDR3 consists of 15 residues.

V and J are TRBV7-2 and TRBJ2-5; 8 nucleotides match TRBD1. This CDR3 region has 15 residues. V lost 5 bases, J lost 5 bases, and 10 bases stayed unmatched. Germline-derived CDR1 and CDR2 are SGHTA and FQGNSA. DNA of the CDR3: TGTGCCAGCAGCATAAGTAGGGGACAGGCGGAGACCCAGTACTTC. Protein: CASSISRGQAETQYF.

This chain links TRBV18 with TRBJ1-2; 12 positions agree with TRBD1. With 3 bases clipped from V and 4 bases from J, the junction kept 3 bases outside the gene matches. Germline CDR1 KGHSH, CDR2 LQKENI. The CDR3 runs to 15 residues. The CDR3 reads CASSPGQGASYGYTF. As DNA, the CDR3 is TGTGCCAGCTCACCGGGACAGGGGGCGAGCTATGGCTACACCTTC.

This clone has a handful of counts. The chain employs TRBV9 and TRBJ2-7; D might be TRBD1 (5 bases). This CDR3 is built from 17 residues. From germline, CDR1 is SGDLS and CDR2 YYNGEE. Between the trimmed V and J ends, which lost 0 bases and 5 bases, there was a span of 21 bases. The CDR3, as DNA: TGTGCCAGCAGCGTAGATCCCCGCAGGGTCGGAAAGAACGAGCAGTACTTC. Protein: CASSVDPRRVGKNEQYF.

The rearrangement joins TRBV6-5 to TRBJ1-5, with D perhaps matching TRBD1 (5 bases). V lost 6 bases to trimming and J lost 4 bases, with 10 bases between them. Germline V gene sequence: CDR1 MNHEY, CDR2 SVGAGI. The CDR3 consists of 13 residues. CDR3 bases: TGTGCCAGCAGGCCCAGGGAAAATCAGCCCCAGCATTTT. Translation: CASRPRENQPQHF.

J is TRBJ1-2 and V is TRBV5-6; a weak D match, TRBD1 (5 bases). Germline-derived CDR1 and CDR2 are SGHDT and YYEEEE. The CDR3 is 11 amino acids. Trimming removed 4 bases from V and 5 bases from J, with 6 bases in between. This chain's CDR3 is CASSRQYGYTF. The CDR3 DNA reads TGTGCCAGCAGCCGACAGTATGGCTACACCTTC.

V is TRBV28 and J is TRBJ2-5; 7 bases align to TRBD2. CDR1 MDHEN and CDR2 SYDVKM come from the germline V gene. The CDR3 is 16 residues long. With V trimmed by 3 bases and J by 5 bases, 12 bases remained unmatched. In nucleotides, the CDR3 is TGTGCCAGCAGTTTGCCCCTCTGGCGGGGGAGGGAGACCCAGTACTTC. It encodes CASSLPLWRGRETQYF.

This clone has only a few counts. The chain is built from TRBV7-7 and TRBJ2-1; TRBD2 aligns across 8 bases. The CDR3 totals 14 residues. The trim removed 5 bases at V and 7 bases at J, leaving 7 bases unmatched. Germline V gene data show CDR1 as SSHAT and CDR2 as FNYEAQ (reference sequence). The CDR3, as DNA: TGTGCCAGCAGCGAAGCGGGAGTCGGAAATGAGCAGTTCTTC. It codes for CASSEAGVGNEQFF.

CDR3 in amino acids: CASSFLRQINQPQHF. DNA for the CDR3: TGTGCCAGCAGCTTCCTCCGACAGATCAATCAGCCCCAGCATTTT. The V and J genes are TRBV21-1 and TRBJ1-5; the D call in the table, TRBD1, was not verified against the DNA. TRBV21-1 is an annotated pseudogene. The CDR3 has 15 amino acids.

The J gene is TRBJ1-1, the V gene TRBV30, with unresolved D. V lost 0 bases and J lost 5, with 13 bases in between. Germline-derived CDR1 and CDR2 are GTSNPN and SVGIG (reference sequence). The CDR3 has 14 residues. CDR3 DNA: TGTGCCTGGAGTGTTGGACGGGGAAGAACTGAAGCTTTCTTT. This encodes CAWSVGRGRTEAFF.

The chain couples TRBV18 to TRBJ2-1; TRBD1 is a possible D gene (5 bases). This CDR3 spans 15 amino acids. With 4 bases removed from V and 4 bases from J, the gap between germline ends came to 14 bases. Germline-derived CDR1 and CDR2 are KGHSH and LQKENI. The CDR3 reads CASSQGVPGYNEQFF. The DNA for the CDR3 is TGTGCCAGCTCACAAGGGGTCCCCGGGTACAATGAGCAGTTCTTC.

The rearrangement links TRBV7-3 to TRBJ2-1, with 8 bases matching TRBD2. This CDR3 is 15 amino acids long. J was trimmed by 8 bases and V by 3 bases; bases with no gene match: 9. In germline, CDR1 is SGHTA, CDR2 FQGTGA. The CDR3 DNA reads TGTGCCAGCAGCTTCAAGGGGACTAGGCGCGATGAGCAGTTCTTC. Encoded protein: CASSFKGTRRDEQFF.